This T cell receptor (beta chain) was identified during a study of blood T cells in healthy people across ages. Background on the study: When template switching was applied, about one barcoded beta molecule was captured per two T cells.

Study-wide results and limits: The study found more naive CD4+ cells and higher diversity in long-lived than aged donors. Strong correlation existed between TCR beta diversity and naive T cell percentage.

This clonotype has just one count. Its matching antigen is unknown. V lost 4 bases and J 5 bases, leaving 13 bases between the germline ends. CDR1 DFQATT and CDR2 SNEGSKA come from the germline V gene (reference sequence). This CDR3 is 13 amino acids long. With a J-beta primer mix and a sample-barcoded 5' primer, a second PCR ran roughly 6 to 11 cycles. TCRdb redid the calling of the 5' RACE reads with MiXCR, one entry per CDR3 protein. The sample records fewer than 750,000 distinct CDR3 sequences, 45% to 60% being singletons. The sequencing sample was made of blood. The rearrangement joins TRBV20-1 to TRBJ2-3; D is ambiguous. This TCR derives from a woman aged 80 or over in good health. Written as DNA, the CDR3 is TGCAGTGCTACCACGAGAGTTATAGATACGCAGTATTTT. Translated: CSATTRVIDTQYF.